This T cell receptor (beta chain) comes out of a study of T cell responses to AZD1222 COVID-19 vaccine (dated by TCRdb to the early 2020s). Context from the whole study: AZD1222 recipients given second doses at about 4 weeks or at about 12 weeks were pooled, since spike-specific TCR depth and breadth were not found to differ between the two schedules. Trial participants were enrolled by age into 18-55, 56-69 and 70-plus year subgroups, with about 150, 27 and 61 TCR-sequenced participants respectively. TCR sequencing was performed for some 250 trial participants, of whom about 200 were given two doses of AZD1222 and around 26 were given two doses of MenACWY control vaccine.

The junction carries 12 bases between V and J, which are trimmed by 5 bases and 5 bases respectively. The germline V gene (reference sequence) gives CDR1 as LNHDA and CDR2 as SQIVND. Spanning cysteine to phenylalanine, the CDR3 consists of 14 amino acids. Just CDR3 DNA is preserved here, 42 bases in frame from base 1. On this clone itself: Its antigen is unknown. The sample holds no much larger clone one base away, and base qualities are not on file.

The CDR3 regions of human TCRbeta chains were subjected to immunosequencing. The published analysis was carried out like this. Repertoire TCRs were matched against a reference library of SARS-CoV-2-specific TCRs generated with the MIRA antigen-specificity platform. Breadth was defined as the fraction of unique TCRs that were SARS-CoV-2-associated, and depth was defined as the fraction of total T cells that were SARS-CoV-2-associated. Using the MIRA data, each spike-specific TCR was assigned both to the spike region to which the TCR was reactive and to a CD4 or CD8 class. Log10-transformed breadth and depth values were compared by one-way ANOVA with Sidak's multiple comparisons tests. This immuneACCESS table, as held by TCRdb, lists in-frame sequences with V and J called but not all clones. Of the missing ones, under half trace to an unresolved V gene in checked studies; the others have no known cause. That table gives V, J and clone size, and the DNA gave D and trimming. In this sample the table shows about 100,000 clones, 80% to 95% of which occur a single time. Over 1.5% of the sample comes from the top ten.

Interpreted using the paper, the time point label stands for: baseline before first vaccination. Samples from vaccinated people were obtained from the UK trials COV001 and COV002, which included a single-blind randomized controlled phase 2/3 trial of AZD1222 (ChAdOx1 nCoV-19) in healthy adults. For TCRbeta chain sequencing, PBMC samples from trial participants were taken at day 0 and at day 28 after the second dose. The research as a whole found: Because no day 14 peak-response samples were available, repertoires were characterized only after the peak T cell response. Most participants were white British and females outnumbered males, and the authors suggested that clonal diversity may have been underestimated. Reportedly, almost half of the unique spike-specific TCRs recognized epitopes lying outside the regions that are mutated in the B.1.351 and B.1.1.7 variants. The 56-69-year group was small, and its depth increase did not reach significance, likely because of low power. Vaccine-associated CD4 TCRs spanned the whole spike protein, with dominant responses in regions 160-218 and 743-854. Conclusions about previously exposed vaccinees were limited because only 6 or 7 AZD1222 recipients were SARS-CoV-2 seropositive at baseline. After two AZD1222 doses, both the breadth and the depth of spike-specific TCRs were significantly higher than at day 0 and than in MenACWY recipients.

This receptor chain uses TRBV19 and TRBJ2-2; the D gene is unclear. This clonotype was sampled from an adult in good health. This sample comprised peripheral blood, obtained on day 0 of AZD1222 vaccination. The DNA is as follows: TGTGCCAGTAGTGGTGCCGTCTCGACCGGGGAGCTGTTTTTT. It specifies CASSGAVSTGELFF.